This TCR beta chain was profiled in a study of long-term antiretroviral therapy in people with HIV. Across the study: By about a decade, the earliest samples predate the 2015 immediate-ART recommendation. Points from the study as a whole: Narrower CDR3 length ranges marked HIV repertoires relative to controls. After ART, diversity increased yet remained lower than transplant donor controls.

This clone showed up just once. What it binds is unknown. V was clipped by 0 bases and J by 0 bases, with 8 bases between them. Germline CDR1 and CDR2: SGDLS and YYNGEE. The CDR3 has 15 amino acids. Sequencing used immunoSEQ v3.0 at survey level. Assay used: immunoSEQ multiplex PCR; TCRdb lists only in-frame clones, some missing. Of about 48,000 clones listed, around 80% are singletons. Until DNA extraction, the samples held between roughly 1-10 million cryopreserved PBMC. Sequences were derived from unsorted PBMCs, sampled 0.8 years after starting antiretroviral therapy. The chain uses TRBV9 and TRBJ2-3; possible D gene TRBD1, 6 bases. This clonotype was sampled from a woman between 18 and 29 years old with HIV. CDR3 in amino acids: CASSVGGGSTDTQYF. The CDR3 DNA follows: TGTGCCAGCAGCGTAGGTGGGGGCAGCACAGATACGCAGTATTTT.